This entry lists 29 T cell receptor beta chains sequenced from one sample in a study of blood T cells in healthy people across ages. The authors ran a second PCR of about 6 to 12 cycles using a sample-barcoded 5' primer and a J-beta primer mix. One entry per CDR3 protein results from TCRdb running MiXCR on the 5' RACE reads. Here the sample spans about 780,000 distinct CDR3 sequences, approximately 24% being singletons. The data were also submitted as part of a second study, on T cells of mothers and their children.

The sample taken for sequencing was blood. The receptor source for this set is a boy aged 5-17 years in good health.

The sample holds a few counts of this clonotype. The CDR3 loop reads CAWSLGHQETQYF. CDR3 DNA sequence: TGTGCCTGGAGTTTGGGGCACCAAGAGACCCAGTACTTC. The chain couples TRBV30 to TRBJ2-5; TRBD1 is a possible D gene (5 bases). The CDR3 is 13 amino acids. Trimming removed 2 bases at V and 0 bases at J, with 7 bases between. The germline gives CDR1 GTSNPN, CDR2 SVGIG (reference sequence). Full variable domain (missing parts from reference TRBV30 and TRBJ2-5): SQTIHQWPATLVQPVGSPLSLECTVEGTSNPNLYWYRQAAGRGLQLLFYSVGIGQISSEVPQNLSASRPQDRQFILSSKKLLLSDSGFYLCAWSLGHQETQYFGPGTRLLVL.

The V and J genes are TRBV5-1 and TRBJ2-3; D not certain. V gave up 0 bases and J gave up 2 bases, with 7 bases separating them. Germline values: CDR1 SGHRS, CDR2 YFSETQ. The CDR3 extends over 14 amino acids. In DNA, the CDR3 is TGCGCCAGCAGCTTGGACACCAACACAGATACGCAGTATTTT. Encoded protein: CASSLDTNTDTQYF.

The chain carries TRBV2 and TRBJ1-1; D unclear. CDR1 and CDR2 (germline): SNHLY, FYNNEI. The ends were cut back, 6 bases at V and 6 bases at J, with 8 bases in the middle. There are 11 residues in the CDR3. CDR3 in DNA: TGTGCCAGCAGAGGAGTATCTGAAGCTTTCTTT. Translated: CASRGVSEAFF.

J is TRBJ2-1 and V is TRBV6-6; D call uncertain. The J call may be in error: the DNA end matches TRBJ2-7 better. This CDR3 has 12 amino acids. Germline values: CDR1 MNHNY, CDR2 SVGAGI (reference sequence). This CDR3 is CATGYNSYEQYF. CDR3 in DNA: TGTGCCACTGGATACAACTCCTACGAGCAGTACTTC.

The chain couples TRBV7-2 to TRBJ2-5; unclear D gene. From germline, CDR1 is SGHTA and CDR2 FQGNSA. The CDR3 sequence is 13 residues long. The V end was cut by 1 base, the J end by 5 bases, with 8 bases between. The CDR3 reads CASSLERDETQYF. The CDR3 DNA reads TGTGCCAGCAGCTTAGAAAGGGATGAGACCCAGTACTTC. The whole variable domain, filled in from reference TRBV7-2 and TRBJ2-5, reads GAGVSQSPSNKVTEKGKDVELRCDPISGHTALYWYRQSLGQGLEFLIYFQGNSAPDKSGLPSDRFSAERTGGSVSTLTIQRTQQEDSAVYLCASSLERDETQYFGPGTRLLVL.

This clonotype was seen a few times. The chain has TRBV3-1 and TRBJ1-1; D unclear. Per the germline V gene, CDR1 is LGHDT and CDR2 is YNNKEL (reference sequence). Trimming shortened V by 1 base and J by 4 bases, and 22 bases separated the two germline ends. CDR3 size: 18 residues. The CDR3 nucleotides are TGTGCCAGCAGCCAAGGAATGGCAGTCACCTATATCGGCACTGAAGCTTTCTTT. Protein product: CASSQGMAVTYIGTEAFF.

This chain uses TRBV5-1 with TRBJ1-2; D is ambiguous. The germline V gene encodes CDR1 SGHRS and CDR2 YFSETQ. The CDR3 totals 15 residues. V gave up 1 base and J gave up 0 bases, with 10 bases separating them. Here the CDR3 DNA reads TGCGCCAGCAGCTTGATTGCAACAGCTAACTATGGCTACACCTTC. Translation: CASSLIATANYGYTF. Together with reference TRBV5-1 and TRBJ1-2, the CDR3 gives the full variable domain: KAGVTQTPRYLIKTRGQQVTLSCSPISGHRSVSWYQQTPGQGLQFLFEYFSETQRNKGNFPGRFSGRQFSNSRSEMNVSTLELGDSALYLCASSLIATANYGYTFGSGTRLTVV.

With respect to this clonotype: The germline gene is not matched at one end of the junction; a read error may be the cause. The V and J genes are TRBV7-7 and TRBJ2-1; D ambiguous. Germline values: CDR1 SSHAT, CDR2 FNYEAQ (reference sequence). CDR3 length equals 13 residues. CDR3 nucleotides: TGTGCTAGCAGCTCCCAGAAGGGCAATGAGCAGTTCTTC. As protein: CASSSQKGNEQFF.

This clonotype has more than one count but fewer than ten. The chain employs TRBV5-1 and TRBJ2-6; 11 nucleotides match TRBD1. The CDR3 loop spans 19 amino acids. CDR1 SGHRS and CDR2 YFSETQ come from the germline V gene. The V and J ends lost 4 bases and 2 bases, in that order; junction bases with no gene match: 11. CDR3 protein: CASSPRTGGPFAGANVLTF. CDR3 DNA sequence: TGCGCCAGCAGCCCCCGGACAGGGGGCCCTTTCGCTGGGGCCAACGTCCTGACTTTC.

The chain carries TRBV24-1 and TRBJ2-5; the D gene is possibly TRBD2 (5 bases). This CDR3 is built from 15 residues. Trimming removed 4 bases at V and 1 base at J, with 12 bases between. From germline, CDR1 is KGHDR and CDR2 SFDVKD. Here the CDR3 reads CATSDGRGPQETQYF. DNA for the CDR3: TGTGCCACCAGTGACGGGCGCGGGCCCCAAGAGACCCAGTACTTC.

This clonotype was seen many times. The chain joins TRBV12-3 or TRBV12-4 to TRBJ1-1, with D possibly being TRBD1 (5 bases). The CDR3 is 13 residues long. The germline V and J ends were trimmed by 3 bases and 1 base, with 6 bases remaining between them. CDR3 amino acids: CASSFGANTEAFF. The CDR3, as DNA: TGTGCCAGCAGTTTCGGGGCGAACACTGAAGCTTTCTTT.

The gene calls are TRBV4-1 and TRBJ1-2, with 8 bases matching TRBD1. Germline V CDR1 and CDR2: MGHRA, YSYEKL. J gave up 1 base and V 4 bases, and 8 bases lay outside the gene matches. The CDR3 has 16 amino acids. The CDR3 spells CASSRATGELNYGYTF. The CDR3 coding sequence is TGCGCCAGCAGCCGGGCGACAGGGGAACTTAACTATGGCTACACCTTC.

This clonotype turned up a few times. A read error may produce the germline difference seen at one junction end. In DNA form, the CDR3 reads TGCGCCAGCAGCCCGGGACAAACCAACACCGGGGAACTGTTTTTT. Translated, it gives CASSPGQTNTGELFF. This chain uses TRBV4-1 with TRBJ2-2; weak D call: TRBD1 (6 bases). CDR1 and CDR2 from the germline V gene are MGHRA and YSYEKL. CDR3 length equals 15 residues.

The chain recombines TRBV5-1 with TRBJ1-3; no firm D call. Germline-derived CDR1 and CDR2 are SGHRS and YFSETQ. The CDR3 covers 13 residues. V was pared by 7 bases and J by 0 bases, with 8 bases between. CDR3 bases: TGCGCCAGCGCAAGTAACTCTGGAAACACCATATATTTT. Translating gives CASASNSGNTIYF.

A few counts support this clonotype. The CDR3 sequence: CASSPPATYEQFF. CDR3 bases: TGTGCCAGCTCACCACCGGCCACGTATGAGCAGTTCTTC. The rearrangement joins TRBV18 to TRBJ2-1; D is uncertain. V lost 0 bases and J 8 bases, leaving 8 bases between the germline ends. Germline values: CDR1 KGHSH, CDR2 LQKENI. The CDR3 has 13 residues. The full variable domain, its missing parts supplied by reference TRBV18 and TRBJ2-1, is NAGVMQNPRHLVRRRGQEARLRCSPMKGHSHVYWYRQLPEEGLKFMVYLQKENIIDESGMPKERFSAEFPKEGPSILRIQQVVRGDSAAYFCASSPPATYEQFFGPGTRLTVL.

Of note for this clonotype: Mismatch with germline at one junction end may stem from a read error. This chain uses TRBV18 with TRBJ2-5; either TRBD1 or TRBD2 may supply D (5 bases each). The germline V gene has CDR1 KGHSH and CDR2 LQKENI. This CDR3 has 13 residues. The CDR3 DNA follows: TGTGTCAGCTCTCAGGGACGGCAAGAGACCCAGTACTTC. Amino acid sequence: CVSSQGRQETQYF.

The rearrangement uses TRBV28 and TRBJ2-5; no reliable D call. Trimming removed 6 bases at V and 2 bases at J, with 13 bases between. CDR1 is MDHEN, CDR2 SYDVKM, per germline. This CDR3 has 14 residues. CDR3 in DNA: TGTGCCAGCAGACCCGACGGATATCAAGAGACCCAGTACTTC. This gives the protein CASRPDGYQETQYF.

This clonotype was counted between two and nine times. This chain links TRBV2 with TRBJ2-5; D remains unclear. Germline values: CDR1 SNHLY, CDR2 FYNNEI. The length of the CDR3 is 15 residues. Trimming took 6 bases from V and 0 from J, leaving 14 bases between them. The CDR3 loop reads CASSDGPSYQETQYF. For the CDR3, the DNA is TGTGCCAGCAGCGACGGACCGTCCTACCAAGAGACCCAGTACTTC.

The rearrangement uses TRBV4-1 and TRBJ1-1; D is unresolved. The V and J ends lost 4 bases and 4 bases respectively, with 13 bases between them. This CDR3 contains 14 residues. CDR1 is MGHRA, CDR2 YSYEKL, per germline. CDR3 protein: CASSRMADGTEAFF. The CDR3 DNA reads TGCGCCAGCAGCCGGATGGCGGACGGCACTGAAGCTTTCTTT.

V usage is TRBV28 and J usage is TRBJ1-1; D might be TRBD1 (6 bases). Germline CDR1 and CDR2: MDHEN and SYDVKM. The CDR3 length is 11 residues. V dropped 6 bases and J dropped 8 bases, with 10 bases sitting between them. The CDR3 here is CASSGGQEAFF. Here the CDR3 DNA reads TGTGCCAGCAGCGGCGGACAGGAAGCTTTCTTT. The full variable domain, its missing parts supplied by reference TRBV28 and TRBJ1-1, is DVKVTQSSRYLVKRTGEKVFLECVQDMDHENMFWYRQDPGLGLRLIYFSYDVKMKEKGDIPEGYSVSREKKERFSLILESASTNQTSMYLCASSGGQEAFFGQGTRLTVV.

The sample holds a few counts of this clonotype. The gene calls are TRBV6-5 and TRBJ2-4, with a possible D match to TRBD1 (6 bases). Trimming removed 7 bases at V and 0 bases at J, with 28 bases between. Germline V gene sequence: CDR1 MNHEY, CDR2 SVGAGI. The CDR3 runs 20 residues. The DNA for the CDR3 is TGTGCCAGCAATTTAGGGGGTGGGGCGGCTACACGGTTAGCCAAAAACATTCAGTACTTC. Its protein product is CASNLGGGAATRLAKNIQYF.

This clonotype has more than one count but fewer than ten. The chain has TRBV29-1 and TRBJ2-5; 9 nucleotides agree with TRBD2. The J call may be faulty, since TRBJ2-1 better matches the DNA end. The CDR3 consists of 17 residues. Looked up from germline, CDR1 is SQVTM and CDR2 is ANQGSEA. CDR3 region: CSVVHLGGGEFGNEQFF. CDR3 sequence (DNA): TGCAGCGTTGTGCACCTGGGCGGGGGGGAATTTGGGAATGAGCAGTTCTTC.

The J gene is TRBJ1-5, the V gene TRBV7-9, with TRBD1 matching 7 bases. The ends lost 5 bases at V and 0 bases at J; junction bases unmatched: 7. Germline CDR1 reads SEHNR; CDR2 reads FQNEAQ (reference sequence). This CDR3 contains 16 residues. The CDR3 DNA reads as TGTGCCAGCAGCAGTACAGGGGATTATAGCAATCAGCCCCAGCATTTT. This gives the protein CASSSTGDYSNQPQHF.

The genes are TRBV7-9 and TRBJ2-5; a weak D match, TRBD1 (6 bases). V gave up 5 bases and J gave up 4 bases, with 14 bases separating them. Germline CDR1 reads SEHNR; CDR2 reads FQNEAQ (reference sequence). This CDR3 comprises 14 residues. The CDR3 loop is CASSTNRAGETQYF. The CDR3 DNA reads as TGTGCCAGCAGCACTAACAGGGCCGGAGAGACCCAGTACTTC.

This clonotype was counted between two and nine times. This chain joins TRBV20-1 and TRBJ2-2, with TRBD2 matching over 8 bases. Germline V gene sequence: CDR1 DFQATT, CDR2 SNEGSKA (reference sequence). CDR3 size: 16 residues. The junction had 7 bases not matched to a gene; V was cut back by 0 bases and J by 4 bases. The CDR3 DNA sequence: TGCAGTGCTAGAGATAGAGCGGGGGCCGGCACCGGGGAGCTGTTTTTT. Residues: CSARDRAGAGTGELFF.

This chain connects TRBV6-4 to TRBJ2-2, with TRBD1 matching over 11 bases. CDR1 is MRHNA, CDR2 SNTAGT, per germline. The CDR3 covers 16 residues. V lost 0 bases, J lost 3 bases, and 0 bases stayed unmatched. CDR3 sequence: CASSDSDRGHTGELFF. For the CDR3, the DNA is TGTGCCAGCAGTGACTCGGACAGGGGGCACACCGGGGAGCTGTTTTTT.

There are a few counts of this clonotype. The chain carries TRBV12-3 or TRBV12-4 and TRBJ2-7; D remains ambiguous. The CDR3 sequence is 14 residues long. V was clipped by 6 bases and J by 0 bases, with 12 bases between them. For the CDR3, the DNA is TGTGCCAGCAGCTTCTGGGGTTCCTCCTACGAGCAGTACTTC. This codes for CASSFWGSSYEQYF.

This clonotype was detected only a few times. The V and J genes are TRBV20-1 and TRBJ2-1; 11 nucleotides line up with TRBD2. V lost 2 bases and J lost 12; bases outside the gene matches: 9. The CDR3 is 14 amino acids. Germline assignment: CDR1 DFQATT and CDR2 SNEGSKA (reference sequence). CDR3 in DNA: TGCAGTGCTAGAACTAGCGGGGGCCCCCTCGGGCAGTTCTTC. This translates into CSARTSGGPLGQFF.

This rearrangement joins TRBV29-1 to TRBJ2-7; a weak D match, TRBD1 (6 bases). The CDR3 covers 14 residues. Trimming pared 7 bases from V and 2 bases from J, leaving 18 bases between. The germline V gene has CDR1 SQVTM and CDR2 ANQGSEA. CDR3 in amino acids: CSAADRTNPYEQYF. CDR3 DNA: TGCAGCGCCGCGGACAGAACTAACCCCTACGAGCAGTACTTC.